The rows below give T cell receptor beta chains drawn from one sample of a study of T cell responses to AZD1222 COVID-19 vaccine. TCRdb keeps only in-frame clones here, not all; method: immunoSEQ multiplex PCR. The table includes 100,000 to 150,000 clones, 90% detected once. The source was peripheral blood, collected on day 0 of MenACWY control vaccination. The receptors were gathered from an adult in good health. Both conserved end residues are trimmed from each CDR3. D genes are given only for firm matches.

d_call j_call v_call cdr3_aa
NA TRBJ2-7 TRBV12-3/TRBV12-4 ASSRGGYEQY
NA TRBJ2-1 TRBV7-3 ASSPAPSSYNEQF
NA TRBJ2-1 TRBV9 ASSRPWDRRRFYNEQF
TRBD2 TRBJ2-1 TRBV7-9 ASSLLAGGLNEQF
TRBD1 TRBJ1-1 TRBV7-8 ASSLMDRGGTEAF
TRBD2 TRBJ2-1 TRBV6-4 ASSDTSGSSYNEQF
NA TRBJ1-6 TRBV10-2 ASSVQGGSPLH
NA TRBJ2-2 TRBV7-2 ASSLRNTGELF
TRBD2 TRBJ2-5 TRBV9 ASSAENSGGFQETQY
NA TRBJ2-1 TRBV25-1 ASSELRGGSYNEQF
TRBD1 TRBJ2-7 TRBV3-1/TRBV3-2 ASSQDTDRGLEQY
NA TRBJ2-2 TRBV14 ASSQDILTGELF
NA TRBJ2-3 TRBV6-4 ASSGGTADTQY
TRBD1 TRBJ2-1 TRBV5-8 ASSGKQGSSYNEQF
NA TRBJ1-6 TRBV2 ASSQGQANSPLH
NA TRBJ1-2 TRBV6-2/TRBV6-3 ASSYSSGGFYGYT
NA TRBJ1-1 TRBV5-4 ASSHRTAPEAF
TRBD1 TRBJ2-7 TRBV28 ASSYGGQTYEQY
NA TRBJ2-2 TRBV30 AWSGRGTGELF
NA TRBJ2-4 TRBV6-2/TRBV6-3 ASTPPGRAKNIQY
NA TRBJ2-3 TRBV4-3 ASSLVRLDTQY
TRBD1 TRBJ1-2 TRBV2 ASSLRTGSANYGYT
TRBD1 TRBJ1-1 TRBV19 ASSEWEGATPAF